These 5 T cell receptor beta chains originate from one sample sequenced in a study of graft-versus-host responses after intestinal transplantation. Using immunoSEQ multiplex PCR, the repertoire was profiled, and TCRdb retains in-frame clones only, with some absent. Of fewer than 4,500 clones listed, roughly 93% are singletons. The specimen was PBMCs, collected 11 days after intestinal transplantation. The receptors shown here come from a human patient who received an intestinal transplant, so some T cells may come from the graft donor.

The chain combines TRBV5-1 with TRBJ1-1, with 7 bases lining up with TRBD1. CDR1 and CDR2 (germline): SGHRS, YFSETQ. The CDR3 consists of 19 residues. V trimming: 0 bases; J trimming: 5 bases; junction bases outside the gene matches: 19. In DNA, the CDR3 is TGCGCCAGCAGCTTGGTTCAAGGGGTCAGGGGGACTATTGGGACTGAAGCTTTCTTT. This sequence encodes CASSLVQGVRGTIGTEAFF.

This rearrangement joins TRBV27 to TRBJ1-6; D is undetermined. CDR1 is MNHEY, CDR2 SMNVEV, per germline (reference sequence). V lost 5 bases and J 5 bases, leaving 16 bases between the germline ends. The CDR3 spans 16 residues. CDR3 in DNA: TGTGCCAGCAGTCCCACCTACGTGCGTAATAATTCACCCCTCCACTTT. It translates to CASSPTYVRNNSPLHF.

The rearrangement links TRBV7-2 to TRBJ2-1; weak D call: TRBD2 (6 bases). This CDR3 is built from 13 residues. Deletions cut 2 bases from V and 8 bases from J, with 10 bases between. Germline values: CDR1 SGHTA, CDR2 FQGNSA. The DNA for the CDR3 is TGTGCCAGCAGCTTATGGGGCGGGGATGAGCAGTTCTTC. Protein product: CASSLWGGDEQFF.

The CDR3 protein is CASSRGPNNQETQYF. The DNA for the CDR3 is TGTGCCAGCAGCCGTGGACCGAATAACCAAGAGACCCAGTACTTC. This rearrangement joins TRBV5-5 to TRBJ2-5; D not certain. The germline gives CDR1 SGHKS, CDR2 YYEKEE (reference sequence). This CDR3 contains 15 residues. The V end lost 4 bases, the J end lost 0 bases, and 13 bases lay between the germline ends.

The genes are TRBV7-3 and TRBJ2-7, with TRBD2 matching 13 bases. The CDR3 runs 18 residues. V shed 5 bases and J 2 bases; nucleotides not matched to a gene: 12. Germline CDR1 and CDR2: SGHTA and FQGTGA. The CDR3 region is CASSHAAIGTSGTYEQYF. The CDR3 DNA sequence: TGTGCCAGCAGCCACGCGGCAATAGGGACTAGCGGGACCTACGAGCAGTACTTC.